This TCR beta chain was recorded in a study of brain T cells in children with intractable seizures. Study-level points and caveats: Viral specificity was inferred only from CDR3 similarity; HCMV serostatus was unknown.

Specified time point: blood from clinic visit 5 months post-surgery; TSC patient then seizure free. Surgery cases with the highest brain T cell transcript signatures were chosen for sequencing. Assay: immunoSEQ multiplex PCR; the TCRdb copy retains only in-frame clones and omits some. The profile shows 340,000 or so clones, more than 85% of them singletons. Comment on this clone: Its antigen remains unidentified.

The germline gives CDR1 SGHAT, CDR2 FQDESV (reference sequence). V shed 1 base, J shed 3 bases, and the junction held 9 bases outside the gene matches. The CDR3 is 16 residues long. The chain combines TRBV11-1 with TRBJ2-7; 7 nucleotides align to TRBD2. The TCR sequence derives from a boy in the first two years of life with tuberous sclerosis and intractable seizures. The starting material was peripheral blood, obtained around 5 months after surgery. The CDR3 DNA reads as TGTGCCAGCAGCTTAGTTTCAGCGGGAAGGGTCTACGAGCAGTACTTC. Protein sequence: CASSLVSAGRVYEQYF.